These T cell receptor beta chains were read from a single sample in a study of cytomegalovirus exposure and HLA in healthy donors. Produced via immunoSEQ multiplex PCR; TCRdb's table is partial and in-frame only. The sample includes 65,000 to 85,000 clones, roughly 94% of them seen just once. Sequencing was done on a sample of PBMCs. These TCRs come from a woman under 30 in good health and CMV-seronegative. CDR3s include the opening cysteine and the closing phenylalanine or tryptophan. The order of the fields is clone size, D gene, J gene, CDR3 length, V gene, CDR3 DNA, CDR3 protein. The D gene is left open where the match is weak. Clone size is not always given. Where it is, it says once, few, many or a class for expanded clones.

NA,TRBD1,TRBJ2-7,16,TRBV18,TGTGCCAGCTCACCCCAACTAGGACAGGGCTCCTACGAGCAGTACTTC,CASSPQLGQGSYEQYF
NA,TRBD2,TRBJ2-3,15,TRBV28,TGTGCCAGCAGTTTAGCGGGAGGGTACACAGATACGCAGTATTTT,CASSLAGGYTDTQYF
NA,NA,TRBJ1-1,20,TRBV4-1,TGCGCCAGCAGCCAAGCCCACTACACCCTCCGGCCAGGGGAGAACACTGAAGCTTTCTTT,CASSQAHYTLRPGENTEAFF
once,TRBD2,TRBJ2-1,16,TRBV9,TGTGCCAGCAGCGTAAGCGGGACTAGCGGTTACAATGAGCAGTTCTTC,CASSVSGTSGYNEQFF
NA,TRBD2,TRBJ2-1,15,TRBV9,TGTGCCAGCAGCCGGGGGGGGAGCTCCTACAATGAGCAGTTCTTC,CASSRGGSSYNEQFF
NA,NA,TRBJ2-1,11,TRBV13,TGTGCCAGCAGCTTAGGGGGGCACCAGTTCTTC,CASSLGGHQFF
once,NA,TRBJ2-7,14,TRBV15,TGTGCCACCAGCAGAGATAAGCGGTCCTACGAGCAGTACTTC,CATSRDKRSYEQYF
NA,TRBD1,TRBJ1-5,15,TRBV27,TGTGCCAGCAGTTTCTCTGGACAGGGGGGCAGGCCCCAGCATTTT,CASSFSGQGGRPQHF
NA,TRBD1,TRBJ1-6,17,TRBV19,TGTGCCAGTAGTACACGGAAGACAGGGGTCTATAATTCACCCCTCCACTTT,CASSTRKTGVYNSPLHF
NA,NA,TRBJ1-2,15,TRBV2,TGTGCCAGCGACTTGGCAGGAAGGGGGTTGAATGGCTACACCTTC,CASDLAGRGLNGYTF
NA,NA,TRBJ2-5,16,TRBV6-5,TGTGCCAGCAGTTACGACCCGGGACAAGGCGGGGGGACCCAGTACTTC,CASSYDPGQGGGTQYF
NA,TRBD1,TRBJ1-2,15,TRBV6-1,TGTGCCAGCAGAGAAACCGGGACAGCTAACTATGGCTACACCTTC,CASRETGTANYGYTF
NA,NA,TRBJ1-4,12,TRBV7-9,TGTGCCAGCAGGTTCAGGAATGAAAAACTGTTTTTT,CASRFRNEKLFF
once,TRBD2,TRBJ2-1,15,TRBV6-4,TGTGCCAGCAGCCAACTAGCGGGGGACTACAATGAGCAGTTCTTC,CASSQLAGDYNEQFF